The sequence of this TCR beta chain was determined in a study of identical twins. TCRdb re-analysed the 5' RACE reads in MiXCR, keeping a single row per CDR3 protein. The table lists 200,000 to 250,000 distinct CDR3 sequences, 9.5% to 15% of them singletons, with roughly 4% in the top ten. Remarks on this clonotype: The antigen is not known.

The CDR3 runs 14 residues. Trimming cost V 3 bases and J 1 base, with 12 bases left between them. Germline V CDR1 and CDR2: DFQATT, SNEGSKA (reference sequence). Study-wide results and caveats: The abundant beta clonotypes from cord blood had fewer insertions, and memory repertoires had none of this.

The same data also went into a second study, on yellow fever vaccine responses in identical twins.

The sequence was obtained from a young woman in good health. Sample: memory (CD45RO+) T cells sorted from blood. The chain links TRBV20-1 to TRBJ1-1; no definite D call. In DNA form, the CDR3 reads TGCAGTGCTAGGCGGAGGGAGAGGAACACTGAAGCTTTCTTT. Translating gives CSARRRERNTEAFF.